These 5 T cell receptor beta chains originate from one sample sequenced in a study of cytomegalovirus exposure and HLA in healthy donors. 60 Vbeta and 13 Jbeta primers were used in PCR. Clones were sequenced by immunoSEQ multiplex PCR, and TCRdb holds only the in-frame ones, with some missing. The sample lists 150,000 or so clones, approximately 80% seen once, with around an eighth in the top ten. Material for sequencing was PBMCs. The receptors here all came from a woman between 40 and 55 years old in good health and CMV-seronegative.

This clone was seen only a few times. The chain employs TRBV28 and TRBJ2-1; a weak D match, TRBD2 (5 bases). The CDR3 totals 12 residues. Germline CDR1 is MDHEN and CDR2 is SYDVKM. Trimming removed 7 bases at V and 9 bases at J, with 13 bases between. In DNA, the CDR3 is TGTGCCAGCACCTTCTACCGGGGTGAGCAGTTCTTC. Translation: CASTFYRGEQFF.

The chain's CDR3 is CASSIGTSVDTQYF. DNA of the CDR3: TGTGCCAGCAGCATCGGGACTAGTGTGGATACGCAGTATTTT. The chain joins TRBV7-2 to TRBJ2-3, with 8 nucleotides matching TRBD2. The CDR3 spans 14 residues. Losses at the gene ends were 5 bases for V and 6 bases for J; bases not matched to a gene: 7. CDR1 and CDR2 from the germline V gene are SGHTA and FQGNSA. Filled out from reference TRBV7-2 and TRBJ2-3, the complete variable domain reads GAGVSQSPSNKVTEKGKDVELRCDPISGHTALYWYRQSLGQGLEFLIYFQGNSAPDKSGLPSDRFSAERTGGSVSTLTIQRTQQEDSAVYLCASSIGTSVDTQYFGPGTRLTVL.

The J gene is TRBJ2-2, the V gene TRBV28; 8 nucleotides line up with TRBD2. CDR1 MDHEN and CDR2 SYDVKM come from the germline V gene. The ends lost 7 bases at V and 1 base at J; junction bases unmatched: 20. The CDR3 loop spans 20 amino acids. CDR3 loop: CASNPFVGGAIKKNTGELFF. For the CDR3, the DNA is TGTGCCAGCAATCCCTTCGTCGGGGGGGCGATAAAAAAGAACACCGGGGAGCTGTTTTTT.

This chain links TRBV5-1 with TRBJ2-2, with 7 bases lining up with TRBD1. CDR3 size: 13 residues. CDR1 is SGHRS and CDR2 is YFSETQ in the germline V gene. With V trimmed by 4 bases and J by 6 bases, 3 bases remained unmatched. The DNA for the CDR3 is TGCGCCAGCAGCCTGACAGGGCCCGGGGAGCTGTTTTTT. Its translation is CASSLTGPGELFF.

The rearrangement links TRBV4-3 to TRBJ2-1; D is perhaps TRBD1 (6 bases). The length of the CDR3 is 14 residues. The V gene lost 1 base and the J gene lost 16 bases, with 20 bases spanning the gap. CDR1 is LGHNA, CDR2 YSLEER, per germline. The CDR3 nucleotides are TGCGCCAGCAGCCAAGGAATCAACTCCCGGGACATCTTCTTC. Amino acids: CASSQGINSRDIFF.